This TCR beta chain derives from a study of blood T cell repertoires in COVID-19. The overall study: Spain, Italy and the United States supplied samples that represented acute and convalescent COVID-19. Sources were T cells, B-cell-depleted T cells, or PBMCs; the material itself was cDNA or gDNA.

Some clones are missing from TCRdb's copy, which holds only in-frame ones; the method was immunoSEQ multiplex PCR. The data hold about 76,000 clones, with around four fifths observed a single time. Germline values: CDR1 SGHRS, CDR2 YFSETQ. This CDR3 contains 14 residues. The junction had 3 bases not matched to a gene; V was cut back by 0 bases and J by 4 bases. The chain has TRBV5-1 and TRBJ1-2; TRBD1 matches 7 bases. Sequences were obtained from peripheral blood. The receptor's source is a human donor in a cohort sampled during active COVID-19. This chain's CDR3 is CASSLETGPYGYTF. The CDR3 DNA sequence: TGCGCCAGCAGCTTGGAGACAGGGCCCTATGGCTACACCTTC.